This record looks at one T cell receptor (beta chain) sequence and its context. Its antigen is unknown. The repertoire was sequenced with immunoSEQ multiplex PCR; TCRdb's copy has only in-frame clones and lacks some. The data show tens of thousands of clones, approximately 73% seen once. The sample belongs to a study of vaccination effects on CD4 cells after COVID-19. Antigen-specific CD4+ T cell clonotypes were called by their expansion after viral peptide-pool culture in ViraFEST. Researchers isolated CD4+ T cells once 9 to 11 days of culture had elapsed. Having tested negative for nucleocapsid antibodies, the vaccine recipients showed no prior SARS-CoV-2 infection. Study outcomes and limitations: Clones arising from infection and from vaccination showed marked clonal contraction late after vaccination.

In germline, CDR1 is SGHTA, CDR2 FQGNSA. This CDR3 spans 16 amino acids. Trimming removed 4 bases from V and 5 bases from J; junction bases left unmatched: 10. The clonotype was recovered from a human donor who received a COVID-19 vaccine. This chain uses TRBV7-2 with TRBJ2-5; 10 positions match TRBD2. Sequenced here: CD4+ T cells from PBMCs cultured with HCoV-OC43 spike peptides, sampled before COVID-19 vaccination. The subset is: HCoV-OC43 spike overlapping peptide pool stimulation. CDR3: CASSWGTSVIGETQYF. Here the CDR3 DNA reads TGTGCCAGCAGCTGGGGGACTAGCGTAATCGGGGAGACCCAGTACTTC.